This T cell receptor (beta chain) was observed in a study of T cell responses to AZD1222 COVID-19 vaccine. The CDR3 has 16 amino acids. With 1 base removed from V and 7 bases from J, the gap between germline ends came to 14 bases. Per germline, CDR1 LGHDT and CDR2 YNNKEL (reference sequence). This clone was recorded once. Method: immunoSEQ multiplex PCR; TCRdb's copy keeps in-frame clones and lacks some. Altogether approximately 80,000 clones are present, about 85% being singletons, with the ten largest covering over 20%. The material was peripheral blood, obtained on day 0 of AZD1222 vaccination. This sequence was found in an adult in good health. The rearrangement links TRBV3-1 (or the pseudogene TRBV3-2) to TRBJ1-6, with D possibly matching TRBD1 (6 bases). The CDR3 protein is CASSQGSGAINSPLHF. DNA for the CDR3: TGTGCCAGCAGCCAAGGGTCAGGGGCCATCAATTCACCCCTCCACTTT.